The 21 T cell receptor beta chains below all came from one sample that was sequenced in a study of neurological immune-mediated disorders. TCRdb processed the 5' RACE reads anew with MiXCR; each CDR3 protein has one entry. Of some 87,000 distinct CDR3 sequences listed, more than 5% were seen once; the top ten hold over 6.5%. The time point denotes: longitudinal time-point 2. Material: PBMCs. These receptors all stem from an older woman with multiple sclerosis.

Only a few counts were recorded for this clonotype. The gene calls are TRBV27 and TRBJ2-2; TRBD2 aligns across 9 bases. V lost 10 bases, J lost 1 base, and 4 bases stayed unmatched. Germline V lookup: CDR1 MNHEY, CDR2 SMNVEV (reference sequence). The CDR3 extends over 14 amino acids. The CDR3: CATKRGVNTGELFF. In DNA, the CDR3 is TGTGCCACTAAGCGGGGGGTGAACACCGGGGAGCTGTTTTTT.

Many counts were recorded for this clonotype. This chain joins TRBV6-5 and TRBJ2-1; maybe TRBD2 (7 bases). Trimming left V 5 bases short and J 6 bases short, with 17 bases between. The CDR3 totals 15 residues. Germline V gene lookup returns CDR1 MNHEY and CDR2 SVGAGI. CDR3 amino acids: CASSRGGGVLNEQFF. CDR3 DNA: TGTGCCAGCAGTCGGGGAGGGGGGGTACTCAATGAGCAGTTCTTC.

This clonotype was detected ten times or more. V is TRBV5-1 and J is TRBJ1-1, with unresolved D. V was cut by 4 bases and J by 0 bases, with 13 bases left in between. CDR1 is SGHRS and CDR2 is YFSETQ in the germline V gene. CDR3 length equals 15 residues. The DNA for the CDR3 is TGCGCCAGCAGCCTTGGTGCGGTAATGAACACTGAAGCTTTCTTT. Translation gives CASSLGAVMNTEAFF.

There are many counts of this clonotype. The V call is TRBV5-1, the J call TRBJ2-2; D gene uncertain. V was shortened by 7 bases and J by 1 base, with 5 bases between the two germline ends. The CDR3 sequence is 12 residues long. Germline V gene data show CDR1 as SGHRS and CDR2 as YFSETQ. The CDR3 is CASPKNTGELFF. The CDR3 nucleotides are TGCGCCAGCCCAAAGAACACCGGGGAGCTGTTTTTT.

In its sample, this clonotype was seen many times. V is TRBV15 and J is TRBJ1-1; 7 bases are shared with TRBD1. V was pared by 0 bases and J by 1 base, with 2 bases of the junction left unmatched. The CDR3 totals 15 residues. CDR1 and CDR2 from the germline V gene are LNHNV and YYDKDF (reference sequence). The CDR3 coding sequence is TGTGCCACCAGCAGAGATGGGGACAGGAACACTGAAGCTTTCTTT. Its protein is CATSRDGDRNTEAFF.

This clonotype appeared many times. The chain links TRBV6-4 to TRBJ2-3; D perhaps matches TRBD2 (7 bases). The CDR3 has 16 residues. Germline-derived CDR1 and CDR2 are MRHNA and SNTAGT. V was pared by 1 base and J by 3 bases, with 14 bases between. The CDR3: CASSDWTGGATDTQYF. The CDR3 bases are TGTGCCAGCAGTGACTGGACGGGGGGCGCAACAGATACGCAGTATTTT.

Ten or more counts support this clonotype. V usage is TRBV18 and J usage is TRBJ1-1; 7 bases match TRBD1. CDR1 and CDR2 from the germline V gene are KGHSH and LQKENI. Germline trimming cut 2 bases from V and 1 base from J; bases unmatched to any gene: 7. CDR3 length equals 16 residues. The CDR3 region is CASSPSRDRANTEAFF. CDR3 nucleotides: TGTGCCAGCTCACCAAGCCGTGACAGGGCGAACACTGAAGCTTTCTTT.

This clonotype occurred many times. This sequence joins TRBV27 and TRBJ1-5, with 8 bases matching TRBD1. In germline, CDR1 is MNHEY, CDR2 SMNVEV (reference sequence). V gave up 3 bases and J gave up 7 bases; unmatched junction bases: 8. This CDR3 region has 15 residues. In nucleotides, the CDR3 is TGTGCCAGCAGTTTTGCAGGACAGGGTTTCCAGCCCCAGCATTTT. Its protein product is CASSFAGQGFQPQHF.

This clonotype appeared many times. This chain uses TRBV5-1 with TRBJ2-1; TRBD2 aligns across 9 bases. V shed 6 bases and J 8 bases; nucleotides not matched to a gene: 15. Germline assignment: CDR1 SGHRS and CDR2 YFSETQ. This CDR3 is 16 amino acids long. This CDR3 reads CASTPVERGVYYEQFF. Written as DNA, the CDR3 is TGCGCCAGCACCCCCGTGGAGCGGGGGGTTTATTATGAGCAGTTCTTC.

The J gene is TRBJ2-5, the V gene TRBV10-1; D possibly corresponds to TRBD2 (6 bases). The CDR3 runs 14 residues. Germline-derived CDR1 and CDR2 are WNHNN and SYGVQD (reference sequence). V shed 2 bases and J shed 7 bases, with 14 bases lying between them. CDR3 DNA sequence: TGCGCCAGCAGTGAGGGGACTCAAGCGGGGACCCAGTACTTC. This translates into CASSEGTQAGTQYF.

This clonotype was recorded only once. This may arise from a read error, as a much more abundant clone is one base away. The chain combines TRBV5-1 with TRBJ1-5; possible D gene TRBD1, 5 bases. The CDR3 contains 14 residues. The germline V gene encodes CDR1 SGHRS and CDR2 YFSETQ. CDR3 nucleotides: TGCGCCAGCAGCCTGGGACTGAACAATCAGCCCAAGCATTTT. This sequence encodes CASSLGLNNQPKHF.

This clonotype was observed at least ten times. The DNA of the CDR3 is TGCAGCGCCGCAACAGACATAGTCACCGGGGAGCTGTTTTTT. This gives the protein CSAATDIVTGELFF. V and J are TRBV29-1 and TRBJ2-2; no reliable D call. Trimming shortened V by 7 bases and J by 4 bases, and 16 bases separated the two germline ends. The CDR3 is 14 residues long. Germline V gene lookup returns CDR1 SQVTM and CDR2 ANQGSEA.

The table lists this clonotype with many counts. The chain carries TRBV7-2 and TRBJ1-3; D perhaps matches TRBD1 (6 bases). The CDR3 is 16 amino acids. V lost 4 bases to trimming and J lost 3 bases, with 16 bases between them. Germline loops: CDR1 SGHTA, CDR2 FQGNSA. The DNA of the CDR3 is TGTGCCAGCAGCTCCCAGGGGCGAGGTCTTGGAAACACCATATATTTT. Protein product: CASSSQGRGLGNTIYF.

The table lists this clonotype with many counts. The chain links TRBV6-6 to TRBJ1-2, with 8 bases lining up with TRBD1. CDR1 and CDR2 from the germline V gene are MNHNY and SVGAGI (reference sequence). V was clipped by 6 bases and J by 4 bases; unmatched bases: 13. This CDR3 region has 16 residues. CDR3 sequence reads: CASRAVGSTGAYGYTF. The CDR3, as DNA: TGTGCCAGCAGAGCCGTGGGGTCGACAGGGGCCTATGGCTACACCTTC.

This clonotype has ten or more counts. The chain joins TRBV5-1 to TRBJ1-2, with 8 positions matching TRBD1. The V gene end was trimmed by 3 bases and the J gene end by 3 bases; junction bases not matched to a gene: 4. There are 14 residues in the CDR3. The germline gives CDR1 SGHRS, CDR2 YFSETQ. The CDR3 sequence: CASSSTGGYYGYTF. The CDR3 bases are TGCGCCAGCAGCTCTACAGGGGGATACTATGGCTACACCTTC.

This clonotype was seen at least ten times. The gene calls are TRBV7-6 and TRBJ1-5, with unresolved D. V lost 0 bases and J lost 2, with 2 bases in between. This CDR3 contains 13 residues. CDR1 is SGHVS, CDR2 FNYEAQ, per germline. The CDR3 reads CASSLARNQPQHF. For the CDR3, the DNA is TGTGCCAGCAGCTTAGCCCGCAATCAGCCCCAGCATTTT.

This clonotype was recorded many times. V and J are TRBV27 and TRBJ1-4; D is uncertain. CDR3 length: 12 amino acids. The ends were cut back, 5 bases at V and 11 bases at J, with 12 bases in the middle. The V gene's germline CDR1 is MNHEY and CDR2 SMNVEV (reference sequence). For the CDR3, the DNA is TGTGCCAGCAGTCCCCATAGTGGGAAACTGTTTTTT. As protein: CASSPHSGKLFF.

This clonotype was recorded a few times. The J gene is TRBJ1-1, the V gene TRBV9; unclear D gene. The CDR3 runs 13 residues. Germline lookup yields CDR1 SGDLS and CDR2 YYNGEE. The V end lost 2 bases, the J end lost 3 bases, and 8 bases lay between the germline ends. The CDR3 DNA follows: TGTGCCAGCAGCGTGGGCAGTTACACTGAAGCTTTCTTT. This gives the protein CASSVGSYTEAFF.

This clonotype was found many times. This chain links TRBV5-1 with TRBJ1-2; D is unclear. The CDR3 consists of 16 residues. The V gene lost 0 bases and the J gene lost 4 bases, with 16 bases spanning the gap. Per germline, CDR1 SGHRS and CDR2 YFSETQ. The CDR3 loop reads CASSLGSDLHIYGYTF. The CDR3 nucleotides are TGCGCCAGCAGCTTGGGTTCAGATCTCCACATCTATGGCTACACCTTC.

This clonotype was detected many times. The V call is TRBV5-1, the J call TRBJ2-1, with D maybe TRBD2 (6 bases). The CDR3 is made up of 14 amino acids. With 4 bases removed from V and 6 bases from J, the gap between germline ends came to 14 bases. The germline gives CDR1 SGHRS, CDR2 YFSETQ. The CDR3 DNA reads TGCGCCAGCAGCGGCGGGAAAGTCTCCAATGAGCAGTTCTTC. Encoded protein: CASSGGKVSNEQFF.

This clonotype showed up just a few times. The rearrangement uses TRBV3-1 and TRBJ1-2; a possible D gene is TRBD1 (6 bases). Germline V lookup: CDR1 LGHDT, CDR2 YNNKEL (reference sequence). Trimming stripped 6 bases from V and 2 bases from J, with 13 bases between. There are 14 residues in the CDR3. Here the CDR3 DNA reads TGTGCCAGCAGACGCGGGACAAGCAACTATGGCTACACCTTC. Its protein product is CASRRGTSNYGYTF.